A single T cell receptor (beta chain) is shown here with its context. These data belong to a study of blood T cell repertoires in COVID-19. On the study more broadly: Sample material is recorded as cDNA or gDNA derived from T cells, B-cell-depleted T cells, or PBMCs.

The CDR3 loop spans 13 amino acids. In germline, CDR1 is SNHLY, CDR2 FYNNEI. The V and J ends lost 6 bases and 1 base respectively, with 9 bases between them. Per the study methods: Amplified reference gene primers provided the basis for estimating nucleated cell counts. Only in-frame clones appear in the TCRdb table, and some are missing; sequencing was by immunoSEQ multiplex PCR. The V and J calls and clone size were taken over from that table, and D and trimming were inferred from the DNA. The repertoire holds roughly 140,000 clones, with about 80% as singletons. Grouping used clinical history reported by participants in a survey and questionnaire. Within 2 weeks before study entry, exposed participants met a COVID-19 case.

The source material was PBMCs or T cells enriched from blood (not recorded which). The rearrangement joins TRBV2 to TRBJ2-5; possible D gene TRBD2, 6 bases. The TCR was taken from a woman aged 18-30 years who had been exposed to COVID-19. The CDR3 DNA reads as TGTGCCAGCAGGGGGGGTAGCCAAGAGACCCAGTACTTC. Its translation is CASRGGSQETQYF.